This T cell receptor (beta chain) was documented in a study of blood T cells in healthy people across ages. Whole-study findings and limits: A strong correlation was found between TCR beta diversity and the percentage of naive T cells.

CDR1 is DFQATT, CDR2 SNEGSKA, per germline (reference sequence). The J segment lost 5 bases and the V segment lost 4 bases, leaving 11 bases of the junction unmatched. The length of the CDR3 is 15 residues. Alongside a J-beta primer mix, a sample-barcoded 5' primer served in a second PCR lasting roughly 6 to 11 cycles. MiXCR, applied by TCRdb to the 5' RACE reads, yields one record per CDR3 protein. Of about a million distinct CDR3 sequences listed, around two fifths are singletons. This clonotype was picked up a small number of times. Its specificity is not known. The people who gave samples were healthy Caucasians from Russia, aged about 6 to 95.

Sequences were obtained from blood. V gene TRBV20-1 combines with J gene TRBJ2-5, with 9 nucleotides matching TRBD1. The clonotype was recovered from a young man in good health. The CDR3 here is CSATRDRVWGETQYF. Written as DNA, the CDR3 is TGCAGTGCTACCCGGGACAGGGTGTGGGGCGAGACCCAGTACTTC.